This T cell receptor (beta chain) was captured in a study of blood T cell repertoires in COVID-19. In Cohort 3, a recovered donor had either two negative PCRs, clearance, or symptom resolution. The assay was immunoSEQ multiplex PCR, and TCRdb's table has in-frame clones only and misses some. The sample holds roughly 300,000 clones, 85% to 90% seen once. This sequence was found in a woman between 18 and 29 years old who had recovered from COVID-19. Sequenced sample: PBMCs or T cells enriched from blood (not recorded which).

CDR3: CASSWGVGNSPLHF. The CDR3, as DNA: TGTGCCAGCAGTTGGGGGGTAGGGAATTCACCCCTCCACTTT. J is TRBJ1-6 and V is TRBV6-5, with D perhaps TRBD1 (5 bases). Trimming cost V 4 bases and J 7 bases, with 11 bases left between them. CDR3 length: 14 residues. The germline V gene encodes CDR1 MNHEY and CDR2 SVGAGI.